The sequence of this T cell receptor beta chain was determined in a study of human T cells and chemical hapten exposure. Across the whole study: Sensitization employed 2% DPC on approximately 2 cm by approximately 2 cm of upper inner arm skin. Patients, mostly women, had alopecia areata, alopecia totalis or alopecia universalis.

At least ten counts were recorded for this clonotype. A single record per CDR3 protein comes from TCRdb applying MiXCR to the RACE reads. The sample includes about 54,000 distinct CDR3 sequences, less than 10% seen only once; the top ten take approximately 1.7%. V lost 0 bases to trimming and J lost 2 bases; unmatched junction nucleotides: 3. Looked up from germline, CDR1 is LGHNA and CDR2 is YNFKEQ. The CDR3 has 15 amino acids. Time point here: patch test 2, 6 weeks after DPC sensitization. Treatment described: therapeutic diphenylcyclopropenone sensitization with weekly scalp DPC. The chain is built from TRBV4-2 and TRBJ1-2; 7 bases fit TRBD1. Source: whole blood, taken in connection with sensitization to the hapten diphenylcyclopropenone (DPC). The sequence derives from a woman between 50 and 59 years old with alopecia areata. Some clones in this sample may be carry-over from other donors' samples. Here the CDR3 DNA reads TGTGCCAGCAGCCAAGAGGGACAGAACAACTATGGCTACACCTTC. It yields the protein CASSQEGQNNYGYTF.